A single sample gave rise to the 25 T cell receptor beta chains below, sequenced in a study of cytomegalovirus exposure and HLA in healthy donors. Primers: 60 Vbeta forward and 13 Jbeta reverse. This table comes from immunoSEQ multiplex PCR, and its TCRdb copy is limited to in-frame clones, with some not included. The sample holds 150,000 to 200,000 clones; around four fifths are singletons and the top ten take around 1.3%. The sequencing input was PBMCs. Every receptor here comes from a woman under 40 in good health and CMV-seronegative.

The chain employs TRBV7-7 and TRBJ1-1; no definite D call. The germline V gene encodes CDR1 SSHAT and CDR2 FNYEAQ (reference sequence). CDR3 length: 14 residues. V lost 1 base, J lost 2 bases, and 8 bases lay in between. In nucleotides, the CDR3 is TGTGCCAGCAGCTTAGGTCCGGGTAACACTGAAGCTTTCTTT. The encoded protein is CASSLGPGNTEAFF.

This chain joins TRBV7-2 and TRBJ2-5; D might be TRBD1 (6 bases). This CDR3 has 16 amino acids. CDR1 and CDR2 from the germline V gene are SGHTA and FQGNSA. The V end was cut by 1 base, the J end by 1 base, with 13 bases between. CDR3 amino acids: CASSLGGGHGQETQYF. The CDR3 DNA reads TGTGCCAGCAGCTTAGGAGGGGGACATGGCCAAGAGACCCAGTACTTC.

This clone was observed a handful of times. V gene TRBV5-6 combines with J gene TRBJ1-4, with 7 bases fitting TRBD1. J was trimmed by 2 bases and V by 4 bases; bases with no gene match: 5. Germline V gene sequence: CDR1 SGHDT, CDR2 YYEEEE. The CDR3 totals 15 residues. CDR3 coding DNA: TGTGCCAGCAGCCCCGACAGGGCGACTAATGAAAAACTGTTTTTT. Residues: CASSPDRATNEKLFF. The full variable domain, completed using reference TRBV5-6 and TRBJ1-4, is DAGVTQSPTHLIKTRGQQVTLRCSPKSGHDTVSWYQQALGQGPQFIFQYYEEEERQRGNFPDRFSGHQFPNYSSELNVNALLLGDSALYLCASSPDRATNEKLFFGSGTQLSVL.

The chain employs TRBV1 and TRBJ1-1. TRBV1 has pseudogene status. The CDR3 is 12 residues long. The CDR3 here is CTSSQDEAEAFF. DNA of the CDR3: TGCACCAGCAGCCAAGACGAGGCTGAAGCTTTCTTT.

V and J are TRBV6-6 and TRBJ2-1, with D perhaps matching TRBD2 (6 bases). Germline CDR1 reads MNHNY; CDR2 reads SVGAGI (reference sequence). V was clipped by 0 bases and J by 6 bases, with 9 bases between them. This CDR3 has 14 residues. CDR3 DNA: TGTGCCAGCAGTTACTCGGACGGGGGCAATGAGCAGTTCTTC. Translated: CASSYSDGGNEQFF.

This clone was detected a few times. The chain carries TRBV28 and TRBJ1-6; a weak D match, TRBD1 (5 bases). Trimming removed 6 bases from V and 4 bases from J, with 13 bases in between. The CDR3 length is 15 residues. The germline V gene has CDR1 MDHEN and CDR2 SYDVKM. Here the CDR3 reads CASSPFGAYNSPLHF. For the CDR3, the DNA is TGTGCCAGCAGCCCGTTTGGGGCATATAATTCACCCCTCCACTTT.

V is TRBV25-1 and J is TRBJ2-1; possibly TRBD2 for D (7 bases). The CDR3 has 17 amino acids. The V end was cut by 0 bases, the J end by 4 bases, with 16 bases between. Germline V gene data show CDR1 as MGHDK and CDR2 as SYGVNS. CDR3 residues: CASSEYQGGGPYNEQFF. CDR3 coding DNA: TGTGCCAGCAGTGAATATCAAGGCGGGGGCCCTTACAATGAGCAGTTCTTC.

Remarks on this clone: In the same sample, other DNA sequences code for this CDR3. This chain uses TRBV2 with TRBJ1-4; weak D call: TRBD1 (6 bases). From germline, CDR1 is SNHLY and CDR2 FYNNEI. The CDR3 has 14 residues. V was cut by 6 bases and J by 0 bases, with 8 bases left in between. CDR3 coding DNA: TGTGCCAGCAGGAGGGGGACAACTAATGAAAAACTGTTTTTT. This translates into CASRRGTTNEKLFF.

CDR3 nucleotide sequence: TGTGCCAGCAGCCAAGGACTAGCGGGGGGTACTAGCACAGATACGCAGTATTTT. As protein: CASSQGLAGGTSTDTQYF. The chain is built from TRBV4-2 and TRBJ2-3, with TRBD2 matching 13 bases. CDR3 size: 18 residues. From germline, CDR1 is LGHNA and CDR2 YNFKEQ. Trimming took 1 base from V and 0 from J; bases not matched to a gene: 4.

The chain combines TRBV5-1 with TRBJ1-1; 9 nucleotides line up with TRBD1. Germline V lookup: CDR1 SGHRS, CDR2 YFSETQ. The CDR3 runs 14 residues. V trimming: 3 bases; J trimming: 0 bases; junction bases outside the gene matches: 0. The CDR3 DNA sequence: TGCGCCAGCAGCTGGACAGGGGTGAACACTGAAGCTTTCTTT. Amino acids: CASSWTGVNTEAFF.

The chain employs TRBV11-1 and TRBJ2-1; D gene unclear. V lost 3 bases, J lost 5 bases, and 11 bases lay in between. CDR3 length: 14 residues. Germline assignment: CDR1 SGHAT and CDR2 FQDESV (reference sequence). The CDR3, as DNA: TGTGCCAGCAGCTTCGAACGATTAGACAATGAGCAGTTCTTC. Its translation: CASSFERLDNEQFF.

In DNA form, the CDR3 reads TGTGCCAGCAGCTTAGGGGGTAGGGGAGCACAGCCCCAGCATTTT. This translates into CASSLGGRGAQPQHF. The chain links TRBV5-8 to TRBJ1-5; a weak D match, TRBD1 (6 bases). The germline gives CDR1 SGHTS, CDR2 YDEGEE. Deletions cut 2 bases from V and 7 bases from J, with 16 bases between. The CDR3 length is 15 residues.

The CDR3 bases are TGTGCCAGCAGCTTAGGGGGGGTATCTTATAATTCACCCCTCCACTTT. Its protein product is CASSLGGVSYNSPLHF. This chain links TRBV7-2 with TRBJ1-6; a weak D match, TRBD1 (5 bases). The CDR3 is 16 amino acids. Per germline, CDR1 SGHTA and CDR2 FQGNSA. The V and J ends lost 1 base and 4 bases respectively, with 11 bases between them.

This clone was counted only a few times. The chain recombines TRBV14 with TRBJ1-6, with D hard to call. The CDR3 has 14 amino acids. In germline, CDR1 is SGHDN, CDR2 FVKESK. V lost 1 base, J lost 7 bases, and 8 bases lay in between. CDR3 sequence: CASSQGRLNSPLHF. In DNA, the CDR3 is TGTGCCAGCAGCCAAGGTCGTCTGAATTCACCCCTCCACTTT.

The V gene is TRBV20-1, the J gene TRBJ2-7; a possible D gene is TRBD2 (5 bases). The V gene lost 5 bases and the J gene lost 5 bases, with 10 bases spanning the gap. The CDR3 is 11 amino acids. Per germline, CDR1 DFQATT and CDR2 SNEGSKA (reference sequence). CDR3 in DNA: TGCAGTGCTGCGATCGGGGACGAGCAGTACTTC. Translation gives CSAAIGDEQYF.

The J gene is TRBJ2-2, the V gene TRBV11-1, with D unclear. The CDR3 contains 12 residues. Trimming shortened V by 4 bases and J by 6 bases, and 6 bases separated the two germline ends. CDR1 is SGHAT and CDR2 is FQDESV in the germline V gene (reference sequence). The CDR3, as DNA: TGTGCCAGCAGCTCCCCAGCCGGGGAGCTGTTTTTT. This gives the protein CASSSPAGELFF.

The V call is TRBV20-1, the J call TRBJ1-1; D not resolved. Germline V CDR1 and CDR2: DFQATT, SNEGSKA (reference sequence). The CDR3 loop spans 11 amino acids. In nucleotides, the CDR3 is TGCGGTGGCTATTTGATCACTGAAGCTTTCTTT. Its translation is CGGYLITEAFF.

The CDR3 DNA reads TGTGCCAGCAGCTTCCACCGGTCGAATAGCGGGGGGGCCCAGTACTTC. It translates to CASSFHRSNSGGAQYF. The chain is built from TRBV7-2 and TRBJ2-5; TRBD2 matches 11 bases. Germline loops: CDR1 SGHTA, CDR2 FQGNSA. Unmatched junction bases numbered 12, after V lost 3 bases and J lost 9 bases. The CDR3 length is 16 residues.

The V gene is TRBV27, the J gene TRBJ1-2; 7 bases are shared with TRBD1. The ends lost 0 bases at V and 5 bases at J; junction bases unmatched: 3. The CDR3 totals 14 residues. Germline CDR1 MNHEY, CDR2 SMNVEV (reference sequence). CDR3 sequence (DNA): TGTGCCAGCAGTTTATCGGGCAGGGGGTATGGCTACACCTTC. This gives the protein CASSLSGRGYGYTF.

The chain has TRBV2 and TRBJ1-3, with D perhaps TRBD1 (6 bases). The CDR3 covers 16 residues. V shed 5 bases and J shed 2 bases, with 16 bases lying between them. Germline assignment: CDR1 SNHLY and CDR2 FYNNEI. The CDR3 protein is CASSKKQGGAGNTIYF. The CDR3 coding sequence is TGTGCCAGCAGTAAAAAACAGGGTGGGGCTGGAAACACCATATATTTT.

A few counts support this clone. This chain uses TRBV30 with TRBJ2-7; TRBD2 is a possible D gene (7 bases). CDR1 is GTSNPN and CDR2 is SVGIG in the germline V gene (reference sequence). The V end lost 4 bases, the J end lost 3 bases, and 13 bases lay between the germline ends. CDR3 size: 13 residues. DNA of the CDR3: TGTGCCTGGAAGGCGGGGGCACGCTACGAGCAGTACTTC. Protein product: CAWKAGARYEQYF.

This chain joins TRBV5-8 and TRBJ1-2, with D hard to call. From germline, CDR1 is SGHTS and CDR2 YDEGEE. V was pared by 2 bases and J by 8 bases, with 13 bases between. This CDR3 spans 13 amino acids. The CDR3 sequence: CASSFPGGGGYTF. The CDR3 DNA reads as TGTGCCAGCAGCTTCCCGGGAGGAGGCGGCTACACCTTC.

This clone was seen a single time. This chain connects TRBV5-1 to TRBJ1-1; 8 nucleotides line up with TRBD1. The germline gives CDR1 SGHRS, CDR2 YFSETQ. This CDR3 spans 14 amino acids. V lost 4 bases to trimming and J lost 1 base; unmatched junction nucleotides: 3. The CDR3 region is CASSATGANTEAFF. CDR3 in DNA: TGCGCCAGCAGCGCGACAGGGGCGAACACTGAAGCTTTCTTT.

The genes are TRBV6-1 and TRBJ2-7, with TRBD1 matching 7 bases. The J segment lost 2 bases and the V segment lost 7 bases, leaving 8 bases of the junction unmatched. The CDR3 totals 14 residues. Germline V gives CDR1 MNHNS, CDR2 SASEGT. CDR3 DNA: TGTGCCAGCAACCCAGACAGGGCAACCTACGAGCAGTACTTC. It translates to CASNPDRATYEQYF.

The genes are TRBV10-3 and TRBJ2-5; the match to TRBD2 covers 7 bases. J was trimmed by 5 bases and V by 6 bases; bases with no gene match: 12. This CDR3 region has 15 residues. The germline V gene has CDR1 ENHRY and CDR2 SYGVKD. This CDR3 reads CAISGRTNGRETQYF. Written as DNA, the CDR3 is TGTGCCATCAGCGGGAGGACTAATGGGAGGGAGACCCAGTACTTC.